This TCR beta chain was found in a study of blood T cell repertoires in COVID-19. Data came from immunoSEQ multiplex PCR; TCRdb stores just in-frame clones and leaves some out. The sample records around 360,000 clones, around 87% being singletons. The length of the CDR3 is 16 residues. The germline gives CDR1 GTSNPN, CDR2 SVGIG (reference sequence). V shed 1 base and J 0 bases; nucleotides not matched to a gene: 5. This TCR was recovered from a man aged 40-55 years in a cohort exposed to, infected with or recovered from COVID-19 (not recorded which). Sequencing used PBMCs or T cells enriched from blood (not recorded which). The V and J genes are TRBV30 and TRBJ2-1; the match to TRBD2 covers 8 bases. CDR3 loop: CAWSGVAGSSYNEQFF. The CDR3 DNA follows: TGTGCCTGGAGTGGTGTAGCGGGGAGCTCCTACAATGAGCAGTTCTTC.